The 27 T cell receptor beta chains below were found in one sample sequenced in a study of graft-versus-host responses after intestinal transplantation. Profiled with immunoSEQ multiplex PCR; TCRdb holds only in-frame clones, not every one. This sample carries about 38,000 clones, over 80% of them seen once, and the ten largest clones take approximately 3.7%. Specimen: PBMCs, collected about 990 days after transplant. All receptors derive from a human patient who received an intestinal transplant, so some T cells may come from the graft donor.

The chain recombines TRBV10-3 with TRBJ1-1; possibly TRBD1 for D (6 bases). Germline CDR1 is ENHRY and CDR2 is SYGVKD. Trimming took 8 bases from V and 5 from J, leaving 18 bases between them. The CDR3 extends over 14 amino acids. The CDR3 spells CAIRKGGTRTEAFF. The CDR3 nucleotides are TGTGCCATCCGCAAAGGGGGGACGAGGACTGAAGCTTTCTTT.

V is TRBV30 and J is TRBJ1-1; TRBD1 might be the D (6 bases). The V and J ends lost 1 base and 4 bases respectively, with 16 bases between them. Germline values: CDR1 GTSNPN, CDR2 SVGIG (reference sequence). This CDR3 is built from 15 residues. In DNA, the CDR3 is TGTGCCTGGAGTGGGACGCGAAGGGGGACCACTGAAGCTTTCTTT. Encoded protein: CAWSGTRRGTTEAFF.

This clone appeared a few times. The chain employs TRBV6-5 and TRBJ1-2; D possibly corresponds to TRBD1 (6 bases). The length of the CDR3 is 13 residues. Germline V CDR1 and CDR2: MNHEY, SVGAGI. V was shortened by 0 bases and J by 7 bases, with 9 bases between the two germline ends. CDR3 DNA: TGTGCCAGCAGTTACTCACAGGGAAGTGGCTACACCTTC. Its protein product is CASSYSQGSGYTF.

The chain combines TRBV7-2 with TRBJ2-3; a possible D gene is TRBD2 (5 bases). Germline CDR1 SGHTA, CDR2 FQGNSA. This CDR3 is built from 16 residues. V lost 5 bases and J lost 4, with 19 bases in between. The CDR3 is CASSAPVRARADTQYF. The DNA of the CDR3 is TGTGCCAGCAGCGCACCTGTGAGGGCCCGCGCAGATACGCAGTATTTT.

The CDR3 spells CASSLAGTSPFDEQFF. The CDR3 DNA follows: TGTGCCAGCAGCTTGGCCGGGACTAGTCCTTTCGATGAGCAGTTCTTC. The chain couples TRBV5-5 to TRBJ2-1, with 8 bases matching TRBD2. The ends lost 0 bases at V and 8 bases at J; junction bases unmatched: 10. Germline values: CDR1 SGHKS, CDR2 YYEKEE (reference sequence). The CDR3 runs to 16 residues.

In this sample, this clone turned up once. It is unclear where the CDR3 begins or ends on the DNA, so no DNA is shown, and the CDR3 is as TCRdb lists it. CDR3 sequence reads: CSVVGVGTGGAGASTTF. This chain uses TRBV29-1 with TRBJ1-2; whether TRBD1, the table's D call, matches the DNA was not checked. From its first to its last residue, the CDR3 has 17 amino acids. Germline V gives CDR1 SQVTM, CDR2 ANQGSEA.

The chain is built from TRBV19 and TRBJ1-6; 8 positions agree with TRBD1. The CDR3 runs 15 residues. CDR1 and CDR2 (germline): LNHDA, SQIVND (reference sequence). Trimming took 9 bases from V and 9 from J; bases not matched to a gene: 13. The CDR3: CASSDRAGYGSPLHF. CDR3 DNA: TGTGCCAGCTCGGACAGGGCGGGATATGGTTCACCCCTCCACTTT.

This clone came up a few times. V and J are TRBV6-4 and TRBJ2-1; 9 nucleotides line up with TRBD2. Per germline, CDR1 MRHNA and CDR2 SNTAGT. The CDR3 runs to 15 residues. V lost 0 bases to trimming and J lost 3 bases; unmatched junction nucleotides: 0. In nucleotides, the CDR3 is TGTGCCAGCAGTGACTCGCGGGGGGGCTACAATGAGCAGTTCTTC. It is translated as CASSDSRGGYNEQFF.

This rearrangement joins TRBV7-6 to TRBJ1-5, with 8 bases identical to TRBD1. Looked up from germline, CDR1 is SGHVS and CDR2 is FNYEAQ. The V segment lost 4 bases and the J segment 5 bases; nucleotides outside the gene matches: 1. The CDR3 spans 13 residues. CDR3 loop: CASSSTGDQPQHF. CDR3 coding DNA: TGTGCCAGCAGCTCGACAGGGGATCAGCCCCAGCATTTT.

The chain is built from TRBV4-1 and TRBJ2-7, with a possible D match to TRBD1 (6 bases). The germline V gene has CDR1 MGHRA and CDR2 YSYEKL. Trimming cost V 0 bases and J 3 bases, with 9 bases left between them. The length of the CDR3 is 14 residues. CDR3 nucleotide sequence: TGCGCCAGCAGCCAAGAGGCCAGGGGCTACGAGCAGTACTTC. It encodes CASSQEARGYEQYF.

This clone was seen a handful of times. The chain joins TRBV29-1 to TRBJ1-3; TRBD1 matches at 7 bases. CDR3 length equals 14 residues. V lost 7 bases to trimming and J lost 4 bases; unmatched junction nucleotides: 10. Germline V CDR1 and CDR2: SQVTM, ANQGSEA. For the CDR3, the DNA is TGCAGCGCCCGCCCCGACAGGGTAGGAAACACCATATATTTT. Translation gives CSARPDRVGNTIYF.

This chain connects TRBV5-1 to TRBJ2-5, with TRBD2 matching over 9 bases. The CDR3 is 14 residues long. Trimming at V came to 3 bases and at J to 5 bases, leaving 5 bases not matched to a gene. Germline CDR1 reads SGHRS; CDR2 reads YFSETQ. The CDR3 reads CASSSGLAWETQYF. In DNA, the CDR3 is TGCGCCAGCAGCTCGGGACTAGCATGGGAGACCCAGTACTTC.

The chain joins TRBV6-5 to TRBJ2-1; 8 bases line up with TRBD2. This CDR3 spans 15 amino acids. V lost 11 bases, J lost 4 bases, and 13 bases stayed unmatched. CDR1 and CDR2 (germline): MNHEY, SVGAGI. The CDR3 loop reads CAASAAREVYNEQFF. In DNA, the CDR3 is TGTGCCGCGTCCGCTGCGCGGGAGGTATACAATGAGCAGTTCTTC.

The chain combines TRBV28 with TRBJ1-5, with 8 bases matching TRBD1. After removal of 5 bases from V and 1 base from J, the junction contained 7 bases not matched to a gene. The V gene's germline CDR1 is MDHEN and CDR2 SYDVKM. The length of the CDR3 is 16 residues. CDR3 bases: TGTGCCAGCAGTCCCACGACAGGGGTCAGCAATCAGCCCCAGCATTTT. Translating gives CASSPTTGVSNQPQHF.

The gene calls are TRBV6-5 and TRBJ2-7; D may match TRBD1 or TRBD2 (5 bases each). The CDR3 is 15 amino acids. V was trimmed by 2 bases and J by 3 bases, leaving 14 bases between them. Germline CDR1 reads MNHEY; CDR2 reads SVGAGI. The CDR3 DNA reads TGTGCCAGCAGTTACCGGAGGACACCCAACTACGAGCAGTACTTC. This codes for CASSYRRTPNYEQYF.

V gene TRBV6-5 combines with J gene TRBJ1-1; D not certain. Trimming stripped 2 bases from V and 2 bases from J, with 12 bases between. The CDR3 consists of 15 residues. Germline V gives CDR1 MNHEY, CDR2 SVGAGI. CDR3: CASSYGKGFNTEAFF. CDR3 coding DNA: TGTGCCAGCAGTTACGGGAAGGGATTTAACACTGAAGCTTTCTTT.

The CDR3 region is CASSLTESNWHTDTQYF. CDR3 bases: TGTGCCAGCAGCCTCACGGAGTCTAACTGGCACACAGATACGCAGTATTTT. This chain joins TRBV14 and TRBJ2-3; no firm D call. This CDR3 region has 17 residues. V shed 4 bases and J shed 2 bases, with 19 bases lying between them. The germline V gene has CDR1 SGHDN and CDR2 FVKESK.

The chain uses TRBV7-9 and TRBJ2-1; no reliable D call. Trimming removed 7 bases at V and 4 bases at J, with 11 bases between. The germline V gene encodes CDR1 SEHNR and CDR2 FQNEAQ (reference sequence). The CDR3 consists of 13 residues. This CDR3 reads CASTRPIYNEQFF. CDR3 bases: TGTGCCAGCACCAGACCTATATACAATGAGCAGTTCTTC.

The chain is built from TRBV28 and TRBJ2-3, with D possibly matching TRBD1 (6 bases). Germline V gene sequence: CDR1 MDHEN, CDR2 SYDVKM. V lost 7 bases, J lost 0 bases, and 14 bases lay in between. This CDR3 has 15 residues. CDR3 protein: CASIPPQGSTDTQYF. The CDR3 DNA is TGTGCCAGCATTCCCCCACAGGGTAGCACAGATACGCAGTATTTT.

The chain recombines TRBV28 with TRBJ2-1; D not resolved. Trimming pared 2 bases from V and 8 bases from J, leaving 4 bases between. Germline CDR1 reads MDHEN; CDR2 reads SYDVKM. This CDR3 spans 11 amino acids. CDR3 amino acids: CASSLRYEQFF. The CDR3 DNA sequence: TGTGCCAGCAGTTTAAGGTATGAGCAGTTCTTC. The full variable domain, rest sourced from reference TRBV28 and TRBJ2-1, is DVKVTQSSRYLVKRTGEKVFLECVQDMDHENMFWYRQDPGLGLRLIYFSYDVKMKEKGDIPEGYSVSREKKERFSLILESASTNQTSMYLCASSLRYEQFFGPGTRLTVL.

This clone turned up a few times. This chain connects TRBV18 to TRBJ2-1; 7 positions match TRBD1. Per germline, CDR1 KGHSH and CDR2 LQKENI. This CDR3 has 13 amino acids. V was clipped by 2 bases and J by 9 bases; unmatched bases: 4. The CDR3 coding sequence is TGTGCCAGCTCACCAGGGACAGCAGGTGAGCAGTTCTTC. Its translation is CASSPGTAGEQFF.

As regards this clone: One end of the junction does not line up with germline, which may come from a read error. The CDR3 region is CASSLTGTASYEQYF. In DNA form, the CDR3 reads TGCGCCAGCAGCTTGACCGGGACGGCCTCCTACGAGCAGTACTTC. The chain has TRBV5-4 and TRBJ2-7, with D perhaps assigned TRBD1 or TRBD2 (5 bases each). The CDR3 has 15 amino acids. CDR1 and CDR2 (germline): SGHNT, YYREEE (reference sequence).

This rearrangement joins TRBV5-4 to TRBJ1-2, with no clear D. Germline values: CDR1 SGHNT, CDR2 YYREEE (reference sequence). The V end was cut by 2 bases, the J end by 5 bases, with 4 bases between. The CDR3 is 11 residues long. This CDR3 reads CASSLDYGYTF. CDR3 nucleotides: TGTGCCAGCAGCTTAGATTATGGCTACACCTTC.

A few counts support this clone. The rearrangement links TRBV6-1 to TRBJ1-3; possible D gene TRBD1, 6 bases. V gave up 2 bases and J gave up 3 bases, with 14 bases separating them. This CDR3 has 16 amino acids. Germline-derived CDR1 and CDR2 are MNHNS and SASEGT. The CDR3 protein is CASSETQGVGGNTIYF. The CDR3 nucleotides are TGTGCCAGCAGTGAAACACAGGGAGTGGGTGGAAACACCATATATTTT.

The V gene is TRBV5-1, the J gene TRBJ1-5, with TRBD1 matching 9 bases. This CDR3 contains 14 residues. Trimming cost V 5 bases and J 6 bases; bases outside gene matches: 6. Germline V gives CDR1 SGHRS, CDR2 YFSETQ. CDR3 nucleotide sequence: TGCGCCAGCAGTCCCGGGACAGGGCTTCAGCCCCAGCATTTT. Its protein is CASSPGTGLQPQHF.

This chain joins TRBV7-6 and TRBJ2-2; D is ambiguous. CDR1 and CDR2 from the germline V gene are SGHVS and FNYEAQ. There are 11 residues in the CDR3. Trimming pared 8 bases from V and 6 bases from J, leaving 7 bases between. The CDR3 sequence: CASSVAGELFF. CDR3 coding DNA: TGTGCCAGCTCAGTTGCCGGGGAGCTGTTTTTT.

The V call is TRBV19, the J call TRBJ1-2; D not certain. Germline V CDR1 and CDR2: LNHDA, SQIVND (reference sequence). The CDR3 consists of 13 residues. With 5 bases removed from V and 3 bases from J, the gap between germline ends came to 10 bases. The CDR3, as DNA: TGTGCCAGTAGTTTGACCCAGTACTATGGCTACACCTTC. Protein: CASSLTQYYGYTF.